This is a list of T cell receptor beta chains from one sample in a study of blood T cell repertoires in COVID-19. Profiling relied on immunoSEQ multiplex PCR, and the TCRdb table lists in-frame clones only, not all of them. Of 95,000 to 150,000 clones in the sample, 80% to 95% were seen once. Sequencing was performed on peripheral blood. These receptors all stem from a man aged 50 or older with COVID-19, enrolled during active disease. Each CDR3 is given with its conserved first and last residue. The D gene is left open where the match is weak. The size field is filled for only some rows; it gives once, few, many or a size class.

clone_size d_call j_call v_call cdr3_length cdr3_aa cdr3_nt
NA NA TRBJ2-7 TRBV6-5 15 CASSPSHLVAGEQYF TGTGCCAGCAGCCCCTCCCATCTAGTCGCTGGCGAGCAGTACTTC
NA NA TRBJ1-2 TRBV30 14 CAWIPRTARWGYTF TGTGCCTGGATACCGCGGACAGCCAGGTGGGGCTACACCTTC
once TRBD1 TRBJ1-5 TRBV19 16 CASSNGRGPSNQPQHF TGTGCCAGTAGTAATGGCAGGGGGCCCAGCAATCAGCCCCAGCATTTT
NA TRBD2 TRBJ2-1 TRBV11-3 15 CASSVGTSGDNEQFF TGTGCCAGCAGCGTCGGGACTAGCGGGGACAATGAGCAGTTCTTC
NA TRBD1 TRBJ2-6 TRBV13 18 CASSFRQGDRSGANVLTF TGTGCCAGCAGCTTCCGACAGGGGGATCGGTCTGGGGCCAACGTCCTGACTTTC
once NA TRBJ1-2 TRBV7-9 14 CASSLGQANYGYTF TGTGCCAGCAGCTTAGGGCAGGCTAACTATGGCTACACCTTC
NA TRBD1 TRBJ2-7 TRBV4-3 16 CASSQVPGGESHEQYF TGCGCCAGCAGCCAAGTCCCAGGGGGCGAGAGCCACGAGCAGTACTTC
NA NA TRBJ2-7 TRBV11-2 14 CASSFKGVPYEQYF TGTGCCAGCAGCTTCAAAGGGGTCCCCTACGAGCAGTACTTC
NA NA TRBJ2-2 TRBV11-2 14 CASSLGAPTGELFF TGTGCCAGCAGCCTAGGGGCGCCTACCGGGGAGCTGTTTTTT
NA NA TRBJ1-2 TRBV18 13 CASSPRQNYGYTF TGTGCCAGCTCACCTCGCCAGAACTATGGCTACACCTTC
NA NA TRBJ2-3 TRBV3-1/TRBV3-2 15 CASSRRRGGTDTQYF TGTGCCAGCAGCCGCCGCAGGGGTGGGACAGATACGCAGTATTTT
NA TRBD1 TRBJ1-3 TRBV9 15 CASSPQGLPGNTIYF TGTGCCAGCAGCCCACAGGGGCTGCCTGGAAACACCATATATTTT
NA NA TRBJ2-3 TRBV20-1 13 CSASQILTDTQYF TGCAGTGCTAGTCAGATCCTTACAGATACGCAGTATTTT
NA TRBD2 TRBJ2-2 TRBV7-2 19 CASSLSDRLAGRADGELFF TGTGCCAGCAGCTTAAGTGACAGGTTAGCGGGACGAGCCGACGGGGAGCTGTTTTTT
NA NA TRBJ1-1 TRBV18 13 CASSRGQNTEAFF TGTGCCAGCTCTCGGGGACAGAACACTGAAGCTTTCTTT
NA NA TRBJ2-2 TRBV6-2/TRBV6-3 13 CASSYVQTGELFF TGTGCCAGCAGTTACGTTCAGACCGGGGAGCTGTTTTTT
NA NA TRBJ2-1 TRBV9 17 CASSGTGSGRTYNEQFF TGTGCCAGCAGCGGTACGGGGAGCGGGCGGACCTACAATGAGCAGTTCTTC
NA TRBD1 TRBJ1-3 TRBV9 15 CASSAGDSSGNTIYF TGTGCCAGCAGCGCGGGGGACAGCTCTGGAAACACCATATATTTT
NA TRBD2 TRBJ2-1 TRBV7-9 16 CASSFRGLAGGNEQFF TGTGCCAGCAGCTTCCGGGGACTAGCGGGAGGCAATGAGCAGTTCTTC
NA TRBD1 TRBJ1-5 TRBV6-2/TRBV6-3 15 CASSVTGGVRQPQHF TGTGCCAGCAGTGTAACAGGGGGCGTAAGACAGCCCCAGCATTTT
NA NA TRBJ2-3 TRBV5-1 13 CASTTQGTDTQYF TGCGCCAGCACGACGCAGGGCACTGATACGCAGTATTTT
once TRBD1 TRBJ2-1 TRBV19 14 CASSQDRPRREQFF TGTGCCAGTAGTCAGGACAGGCCTAGACGTGAGCAGTTCTTC
NA NA TRBJ2-3 TRBV24-1 11 CATSEGGTQYF TGTGCCACCAGTGAGGGAGGTACGCAGTATTTT
NA NA TRBJ2-1 TRBV6-2/TRBV6-3 16 CASSYSEGAFPHEQFF TGTGCCAGCAGTTACTCTGAAGGGGCGTTCCCCCATGAGCAGTTCTTC
NA TRBD1 TRBJ1-2 TRBV6-1 13 CASSEGQSSGYTF TGTGCCAGCAGTGAGGGACAGTCTTCGGGCTACACCTTC
once NA TRBJ1-1 TRBV7-2 14 CASSLVRVDTEAFF TGTGCCAGCAGCTTAGTCAGGGTCGACACTGAAGCTTTCTTT
NA TRBD1 TRBJ2-5 TRBV30 11 CAARDRETQYF TGTGCCGCCCGGGACAGGGAGACCCAGTACTTC
NA TRBD1 TRBJ1-4 TRBV24-1 15 CATSDDTGGFEKLFF TGTGCCACCAGTGACGATACAGGGGGCTTTGAAAAACTGTTTTTT
NA NA TRBJ2-1 TRBV7-2 15 CASSLALSRNNEQFF TGTGCCAGCAGCTTAGCGCTCTCTAGAAACAATGAGCAGTTCTTC
NA NA TRBJ2-1 TRBV3-1/TRBV3-2 12 CASSQGQLGQFF TGTGCCAGCAGCCAGGGACAACTGGGGCAGTTCTTC
once TRBD2 TRBJ2-7 TRBV7-2 15 CASSLGLAGRNEQYF TGTGCCAGCAGCCTGGGACTAGCGGGAAGGAACGAGCAGTACTTC